One and the same sample provided the 7 T cell receptor beta chains below, sequenced in a study of T cells in Graves' hyperthyroidism and ophthalmopathy (dated by TCRdb to the late 2010s). To prepare the library, multiplex PCR was applied. TCRdb shows the sequencer as Illumina HiSeq 2000. Amplification of TCR beta CDR3 regions was carried out from RNA transcripts. The TCR CDR3 was subjected to a first round of RT-PCR using the HTBI primer set and the Qiagen OneStep RT-PCR kit. TCRdb reran the public reads through fastp at Q25 and MiXCR, keeping productive beta chains. One record per CDR3 amino acid sequence lists the most common genes and DNA. The sample includes about 420,000 distinct CDR3 sequences, with about 15% observed a single time. The ten most abundant clones make up over 12% of the sample. The sequenced material came from blood. The receptors originated from a woman between 18 and 29 years old with Graves' hyperthyroidism.

This clonotype was seen only once. This rearrangement joins TRBV29-1 to TRBJ2-2, with TRBD2 identical over 7 bases. CDR3 length: 12 amino acids. V was pared by 5 bases and J by 8 bases, with 5 bases of the junction left unmatched. Germline lookup yields CDR1 SQVTM and CDR2 ANQGSEA. Here the CDR3 DNA reads TGCAGCGTTAGCGGGGCGGAGGGGGAGCTGTTTTTT. This codes for CSVSGAEGELFF.

This chain links TRBV28 with TRBJ1-6; TRBD1 agrees at 9 bases. The germline V gene encodes CDR1 MDHEN and CDR2 SYDVKM. Germline trimming cut 8 bases from V and 14 bases from J; bases unmatched to any gene: 7. The CDR3 totals 12 residues. CDR3 nucleotide sequence: TGTGCCAGCGGACAGGGGCTTTTGGCCCTCCACTTT. It is translated as CASGQGLLALHF.

This clonotype has a handful of counts. This chain links TRBV27 with TRBJ2-1, with D uncertain. This CDR3 comprises 15 residues. Germline lookup yields CDR1 MNHEY and CDR2 SMNVEV (reference sequence). V was shortened by 8 bases and J by 0 bases, with 14 bases between the two germline ends. The CDR3 loop is CASRSVESSYNEQFF. CDR3 nucleotides: TGTGCCAGCCGATCGGTCGAGAGCTCCTACAATGAGCAGTTCTTC.

This clonotype was picked up many times. V usage is TRBV5-1 and J usage is TRBJ2-1; D not resolved. CDR1 is SGHRS and CDR2 is YFSETQ in the germline V gene. With 4 bases removed from V and 5 bases from J, the gap between germline ends came to 16 bases. The CDR3 is 15 residues long. CDR3 DNA: TGCGCCAGCAGCGATGGCCTGGGATGGGACAATGAGCAGTTCTTC. Translated: CASSDGLGWDNEQFF.

The chain combines TRBV2 with TRBJ2-5; TRBD1 or TRBD2 may be the D gene (5 bases each). V was shortened by 9 bases and J by 0 bases, with 11 bases between the two germline ends. Germline CDR1 is SNHLY and CDR2 is FYNNEI. This CDR3 is built from 13 residues. The CDR3 DNA is TGTGCCAGTACGGGACGGAACCAAGAGACCCAGTACTTC. It specifies CASTGRNQETQYF. Based on the CDR3 plus reference TRBV2 and TRBJ2-5, the full variable domain is EPEVTQTPSHQVTQMGQEVILRCVPISNHLYFYWYRQILGQKVEFLVSFYNNEISEKSEIFDDQFSVERPDGSNFTLKIRSTKLEDSAMYFCASTGRNQETQYFGPGTRLLVL.

The chain combines TRBV25-1 with TRBJ2-1, with D perhaps given as TRBD1 or TRBD2 (5 bases each). This CDR3 has 17 residues. Trimming left V 3 bases short and J 7 bases short, with 22 bases between. Germline lookup yields CDR1 MGHDK and CDR2 SYGVNS. The CDR3 loop reads CASSDAPSDSEGNEQFF. The CDR3 nucleotides are TGTGCCAGCAGTGACGCCCCCTCTGACAGCGAGGGGAATGAGCAGTTCTTC.

This clonotype occurred many times. The CDR3 reads CASSPGPREAFF. The CDR3 DNA follows: TGTGCCAGCAGTCCCGGTCCCAGAGAAGCTTTCTTT. The rearrangement joins TRBV12-3 or TRBV12-4 to TRBJ1-1; D is ambiguous. The CDR3 is 12 residues long. V lost 5 bases and J 8 bases, leaving 12 bases between the germline ends.